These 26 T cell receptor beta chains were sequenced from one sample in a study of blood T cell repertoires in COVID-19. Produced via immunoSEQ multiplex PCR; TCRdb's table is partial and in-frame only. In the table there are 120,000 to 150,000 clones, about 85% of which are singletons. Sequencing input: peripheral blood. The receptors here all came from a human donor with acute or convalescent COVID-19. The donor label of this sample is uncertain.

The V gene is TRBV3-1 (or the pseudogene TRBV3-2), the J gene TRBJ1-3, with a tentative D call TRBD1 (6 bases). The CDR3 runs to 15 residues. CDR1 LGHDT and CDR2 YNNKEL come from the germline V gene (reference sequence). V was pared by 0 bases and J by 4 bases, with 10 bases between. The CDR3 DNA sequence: TGTGCCAGCAGCCAAGAAGGGACACTAGGAAACACCATATATTTT. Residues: CASSQEGTLGNTIYF.

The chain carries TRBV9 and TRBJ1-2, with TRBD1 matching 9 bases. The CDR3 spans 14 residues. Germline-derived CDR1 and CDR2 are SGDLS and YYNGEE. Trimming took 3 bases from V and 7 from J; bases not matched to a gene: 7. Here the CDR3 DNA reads TGTGCCAGCAGCGCAGGACAGGGGCACGGTGGCTACACCTTC. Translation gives CASSAGQGHGGYTF.

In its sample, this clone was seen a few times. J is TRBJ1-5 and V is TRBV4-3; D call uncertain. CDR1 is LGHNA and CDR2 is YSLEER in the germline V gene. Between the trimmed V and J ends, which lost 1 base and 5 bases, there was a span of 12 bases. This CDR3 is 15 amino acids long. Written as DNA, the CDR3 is TGCGCCAGCAGCCAAGTTTTTTCCAGGCATCAGCCCCAGCATTTT. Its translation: CASSQVFSRHQPQHF.

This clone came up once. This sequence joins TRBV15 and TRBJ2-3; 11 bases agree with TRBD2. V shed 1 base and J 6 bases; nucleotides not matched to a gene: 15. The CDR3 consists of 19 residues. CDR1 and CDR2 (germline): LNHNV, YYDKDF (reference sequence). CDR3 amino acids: CATSRGSGLAAQWGDTQYF. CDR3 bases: TGTGCCACCAGCAGAGGATCGGGACTAGCGGCACAATGGGGGGATACGCAGTATTTT.

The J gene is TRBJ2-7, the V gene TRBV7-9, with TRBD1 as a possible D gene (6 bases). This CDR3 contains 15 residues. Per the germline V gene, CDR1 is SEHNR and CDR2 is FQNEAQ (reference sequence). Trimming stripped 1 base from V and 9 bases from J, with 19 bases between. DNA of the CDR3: TGTGCCAGCAGCTTAGGTCAGGGGACGAAAGTAGGGCAGTACTTC. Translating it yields CASSLGQGTKVGQYF.

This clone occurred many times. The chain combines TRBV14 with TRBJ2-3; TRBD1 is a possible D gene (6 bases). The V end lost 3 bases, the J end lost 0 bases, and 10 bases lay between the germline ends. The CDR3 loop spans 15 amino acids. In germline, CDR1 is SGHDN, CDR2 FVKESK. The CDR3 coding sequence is TGTGCCAGCAGCCAGTTCGGACAGAGCACAGATACGCAGTATTTT. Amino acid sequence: CASSQFGQSTDTQYF.

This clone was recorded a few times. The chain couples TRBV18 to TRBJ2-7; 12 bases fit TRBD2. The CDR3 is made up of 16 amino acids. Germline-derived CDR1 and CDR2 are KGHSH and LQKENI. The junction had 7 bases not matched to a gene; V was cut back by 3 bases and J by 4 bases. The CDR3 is CASSPQLAGGMYEQYV. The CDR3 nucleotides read TGTGCCAGCTCACCTCAACTAGCGGGAGGAATGTACGAGCAGTACGTC.

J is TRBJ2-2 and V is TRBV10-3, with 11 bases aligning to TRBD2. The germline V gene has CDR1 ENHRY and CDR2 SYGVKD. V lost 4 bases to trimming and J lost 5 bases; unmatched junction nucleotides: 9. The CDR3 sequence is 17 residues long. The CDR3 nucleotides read TGTGCCATCAGTGGTAGCGGGGGGGTATCCGAGACCGGGGAGCTGTTTTTT. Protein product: CAISGSGGVSETGELFF.

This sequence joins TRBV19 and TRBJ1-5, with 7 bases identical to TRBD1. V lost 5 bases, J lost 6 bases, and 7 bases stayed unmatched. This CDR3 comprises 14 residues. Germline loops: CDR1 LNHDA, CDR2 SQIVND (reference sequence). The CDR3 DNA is TGTGCCAGTAGTGCAGTCACAGGGGCTCAGCCCCAGCATTTT. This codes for CASSAVTGAQPQHF.

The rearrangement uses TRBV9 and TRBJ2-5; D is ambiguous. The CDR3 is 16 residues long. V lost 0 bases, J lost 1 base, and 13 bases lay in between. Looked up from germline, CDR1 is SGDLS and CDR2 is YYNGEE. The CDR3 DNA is TGTGCCAGCAGCGTAGGGTCGACTCGACTCCAAGAGACCCAGTACTTC. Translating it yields CASSVGSTRLQETQYF. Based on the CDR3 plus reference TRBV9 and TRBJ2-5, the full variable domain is DSGVTQTPKHLITATGQRVTLRCSPRSGDLSVYWYQQSLDQGLQFLIQYYNGEERAKGNILERFSAQQFPDLHSELNLSSLELGDSALYFCASSVGSTRLQETQYFGPGTRLLVL.

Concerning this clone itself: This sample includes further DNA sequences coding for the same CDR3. The CDR3 loop is CASRQGPSTDTQYF. Here the CDR3 DNA reads TGTGCCAGTCGACAGGGGCCCAGCACAGATACGCAGTATTTT. This chain joins TRBV6-5 and TRBJ2-3, with 8 bases identical to TRBD1. Germline V gene data show CDR1 as MNHEY and CDR2 as SVGAGI. The CDR3 is 14 residues long. Losses at the gene ends were 9 bases for V and 0 bases for J; bases not matched to a gene: 5.

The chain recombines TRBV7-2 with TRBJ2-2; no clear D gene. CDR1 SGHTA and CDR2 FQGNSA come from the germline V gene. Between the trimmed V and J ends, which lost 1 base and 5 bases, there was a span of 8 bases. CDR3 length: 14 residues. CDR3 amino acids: CASSLGLETGELFF. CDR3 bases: TGTGCCAGCAGCTTAGGTTTGGAGACCGGGGAGCTGTTTTTT. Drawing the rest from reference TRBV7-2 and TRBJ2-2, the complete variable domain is GAGVSQSPSNKVTEKGKDVELRCDPISGHTALYWYRQSLGQGLEFLIYFQGNSAPDKSGLPSDRFSAERTGGSVSTLTIQRTQQEDSAVYLCASSLGLETGELFFGEGSRLTVL.

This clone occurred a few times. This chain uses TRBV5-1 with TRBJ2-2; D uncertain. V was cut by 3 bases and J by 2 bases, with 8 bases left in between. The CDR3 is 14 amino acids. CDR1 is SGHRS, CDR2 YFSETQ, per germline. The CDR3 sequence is CASSSGSNTGELFF. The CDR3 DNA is TGCGCCAGCAGCTCAGGTTCAAACACCGGGGAGCTGTTTTTT. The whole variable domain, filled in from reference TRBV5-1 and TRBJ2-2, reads KAGVTQTPRYLIKTRGQQVTLSCSPISGHRSVSWYQQTPGQGLQFLFEYFSETQRNKGNFPGRFSGRQFSNSRSEMNVSTLELGDSALYLCASSSGSNTGELFFGEGSRLTVL.

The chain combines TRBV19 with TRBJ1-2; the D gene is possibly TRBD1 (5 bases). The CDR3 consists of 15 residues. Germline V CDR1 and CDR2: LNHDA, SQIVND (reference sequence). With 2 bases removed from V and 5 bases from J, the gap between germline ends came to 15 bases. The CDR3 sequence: CASSISGTRGYGYTF. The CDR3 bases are TGTGCCAGTAGTATATCCGGGACTAGGGGTTATGGCTACACCTTC.

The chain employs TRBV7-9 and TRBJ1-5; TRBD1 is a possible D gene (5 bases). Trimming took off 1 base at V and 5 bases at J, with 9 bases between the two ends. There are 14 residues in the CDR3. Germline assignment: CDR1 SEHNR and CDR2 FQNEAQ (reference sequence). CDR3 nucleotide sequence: TGTGCCAGCAGCTTAGTAGGGGCGGATCAGCCCCAGCATTTT. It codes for CASSLVGADQPQHF. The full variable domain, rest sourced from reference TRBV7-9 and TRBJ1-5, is DTGVSQNPRHKITKRGQNVTFRCDPISEHNRLYWYRQTLGQGPEFLTYFQNEAQLEKSRLLSDRFSAERPKGSFSTLEIQRTEQGDSAMYLCASSLVGADQPQHFGDGTRLSIL.

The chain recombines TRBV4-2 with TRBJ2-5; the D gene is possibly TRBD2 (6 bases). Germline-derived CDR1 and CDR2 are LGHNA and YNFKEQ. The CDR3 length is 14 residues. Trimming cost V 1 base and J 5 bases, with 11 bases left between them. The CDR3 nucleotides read TGTGCCAGCAGCCAAGTGGGGGGTGGGGAGACCCAGTACTTC. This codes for CASSQVGGGETQYF.

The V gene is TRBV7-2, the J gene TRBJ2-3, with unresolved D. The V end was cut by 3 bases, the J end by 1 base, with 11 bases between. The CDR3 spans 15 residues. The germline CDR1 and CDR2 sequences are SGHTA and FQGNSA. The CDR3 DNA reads TGTGCCAGCAGCTTCAGTTCATTCCGCACAGATACGCAGTATTTT. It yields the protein CASSFSSFRTDTQYF. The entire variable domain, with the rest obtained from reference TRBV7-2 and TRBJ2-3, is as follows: GAGVSQSPSNKVTEKGKDVELRCDPISGHTALYWYRQSLGQGLEFLIYFQGNSAPDKSGLPSDRFSAERTGGSVSTLTIQRTQQEDSAVYLCASSFSSFRTDTQYFGPGTRLTVL.

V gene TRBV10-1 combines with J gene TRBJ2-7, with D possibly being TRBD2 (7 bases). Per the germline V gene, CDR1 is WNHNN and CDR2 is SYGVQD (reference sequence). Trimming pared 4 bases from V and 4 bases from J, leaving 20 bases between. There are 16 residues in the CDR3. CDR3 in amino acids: CASSAGAGEVMYEQYV. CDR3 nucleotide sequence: TGCGCCAGCAGTGCGGGGGCGGGAGAGGTAATGTACGAGCAGTACGTC.

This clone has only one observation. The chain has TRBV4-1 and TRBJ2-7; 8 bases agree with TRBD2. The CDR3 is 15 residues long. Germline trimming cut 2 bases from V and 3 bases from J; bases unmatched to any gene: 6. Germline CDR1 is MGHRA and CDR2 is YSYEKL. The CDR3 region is CASSQIPGGVYEQYF. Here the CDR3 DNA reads TGCGCCAGCAGCCAAATACCCGGGGGGGTCTACGAGCAGTACTTC.

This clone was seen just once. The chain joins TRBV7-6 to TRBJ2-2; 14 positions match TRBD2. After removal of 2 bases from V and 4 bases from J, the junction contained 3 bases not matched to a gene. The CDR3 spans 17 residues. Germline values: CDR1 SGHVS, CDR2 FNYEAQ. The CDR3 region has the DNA TGTGCCAGCAGCTTAAGACTAGCGGGGGGGCTCACCGGGGAGCTGTTTTTT. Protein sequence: CASSLRLAGGLTGELFF.

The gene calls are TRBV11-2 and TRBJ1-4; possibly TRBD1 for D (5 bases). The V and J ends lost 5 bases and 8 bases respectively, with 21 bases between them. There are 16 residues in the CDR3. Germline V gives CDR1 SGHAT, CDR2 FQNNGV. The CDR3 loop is CASSITGGRGGEKLFF. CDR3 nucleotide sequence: TGTGCCAGCAGCATCACTGGGGGGAGGGGAGGAGAAAAACTGTTTTTT. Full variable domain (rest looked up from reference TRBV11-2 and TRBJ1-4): EAGVAQSPRYKIIEKRQSVAFWCNPISGHATLYWYQQILGQGPKLLIQFQNNGVVDDSQLPKDRFSAERLKGVDSTLKIQPAKLEDSAVYLCASSITGGRGGEKLFFGSGTQLSVL.

CDR3 sequence reads: CASSPRMGEQPQHF. The CDR3 nucleotides read TGTGCCAGCAGCCCCCGGATGGGAGAACAGCCCCAGCATTTT. The rearrangement links TRBV7-2 to TRBJ1-5; the D is unclear. This CDR3 is 14 amino acids long. CDR1 SGHTA and CDR2 FQGNSA come from the germline V gene. V dropped 5 bases and J dropped 7 bases, with 15 bases sitting between them.

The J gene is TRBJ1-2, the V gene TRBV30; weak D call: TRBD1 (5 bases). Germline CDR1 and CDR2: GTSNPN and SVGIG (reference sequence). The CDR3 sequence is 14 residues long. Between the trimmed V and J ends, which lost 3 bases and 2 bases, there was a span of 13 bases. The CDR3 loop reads CAWSQGAGNYGYTF. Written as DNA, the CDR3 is TGTGCCTGGAGCCAAGGGGCAGGGAACTATGGCTACACCTTC.

Here the CDR3 DNA reads TGTGCCAGCAGCTCGGGACAGGTCTTCACAGATACGCAGTATTTT. This sequence encodes CASSSGQVFTDTQYF. J is TRBJ2-3 and V is TRBV5-4; TRBD1 agrees at 8 bases. V was pared by 3 bases and J by 2 bases, with 5 bases of the junction left unmatched. Germline CDR1 SGHNT, CDR2 YYREEE (reference sequence). The CDR3 runs to 15 residues. The full variable domain, completed using reference TRBV5-4 and TRBJ2-3, is ETGVTQSPTHLIKTRGQQVTLRCSSQSGHNTVSWYQQALGQGPQFIFQYYREEENGRGNFPPRFSGLQFPNYSSELNVNALELDDSALYLCASSSGQVFTDTQYFGPGTRLTVL.

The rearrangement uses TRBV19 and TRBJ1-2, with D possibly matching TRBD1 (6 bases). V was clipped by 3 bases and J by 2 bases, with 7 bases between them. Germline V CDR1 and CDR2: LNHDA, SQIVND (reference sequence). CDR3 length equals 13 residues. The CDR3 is CASSIDRNYGYTF. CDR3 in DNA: TGTGCCAGTAGTATCGACAGGAACTATGGCTACACCTTC.

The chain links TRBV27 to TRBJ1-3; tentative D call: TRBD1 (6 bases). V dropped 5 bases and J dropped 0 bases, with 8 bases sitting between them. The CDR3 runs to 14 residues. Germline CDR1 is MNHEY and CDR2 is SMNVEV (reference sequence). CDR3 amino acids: CASSTGNSGNTIYF. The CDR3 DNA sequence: TGTGCCAGCAGTACAGGGAACTCTGGAAACACCATATATTTT.